The present entry profiles one T cell receptor (beta chain) with its context. Graft material was processed, releasing intraepithelial and lamina propria lymphocytes. Libraries were prepared by immunoSEQ multiplex PCR; TCRdb keeps only in-frame clonotypes and omits some of them. The sample holds more than 13,000 clones, 55% to 75% seen once. This sample was taken from a study of graft-versus-host responses after intestinal transplantation. Overall study: Transplants were multivisceral, liver-intestinal, or isolated intestinal.

This CDR3 is 12 amino acids long. Germline V CDR1 and CDR2: MGHDK, SYGVNS. The V end was cut by 4 bases, the J end by 7 bases, with 10 bases between. V gene TRBV25-1 combines with J gene TRBJ1-1, with a weak D call TRBD1 (5 bases). The TCR was taken from a human patient who received an intestinal transplant, so some T cells may come from the graft donor. The starting material was ileum tissue, obtained around 99 weeks after intestinal transplantation. In DNA, the CDR3 is TGTGCCAGCAGTGTGGGGCTGGGTGAAGCTTTCTTT. Its protein product is CASSVGLGEAFF.